The next 14 T cell receptor beta chains were all read from a single sample in a study of early T cells in non-severe SARS-CoV-2 infection. TCRdb re-derived calls from the 5' RACE reads in MiXCR, one entry per CDR3 protein. The sample contains 70,000 or so distinct CDR3 sequences, 9% to 15% of which appear only once. Input material: whole blood. These receptors were taken from an adult who was a healthcare worker with PCR-confirmed SARS-CoV-2 infection or an uninfected control (not recorded which).

The sample holds a few counts of this clonotype. The rearrangement uses TRBV11-2 and TRBJ1-2; tentative D call: TRBD1 (5 bases). The CDR3 consists of 14 residues. Trimming removed 8 bases at V and 3 bases at J, with 16 bases between. Germline loops: CDR1 SGHAT, CDR2 FQNNGV. The CDR3 loop reads CASRDQGRDYGYTF. CDR3 coding DNA: TGTGCCAGCCGGGATCAGGGAAGGGACTATGGCTACACCTTC.

This clonotype came up a few times. The chain recombines TRBV12-3 or TRBV12-4 with TRBJ1-6; possible D gene TRBD1, 5 bases. The CDR3 is 13 amino acids. V was cut by 7 bases and J by 7 bases, with 11 bases left in between. CDR3 bases: TGTGCCAGCACCGGGGGGAACAATTCACCCCTCCACTTT. It encodes CASTGGNNSPLHF.

The V gene is TRBV28, the J gene TRBJ1-1; 7 positions agree with TRBD1. V lost 4 bases to trimming and J lost 1 base; unmatched junction nucleotides: 9. The CDR3 runs 16 residues. CDR1 and CDR2 from the germline V gene are MDHEN and SYDVKM. The CDR3: CASSSPGRGRNTEAFF. The CDR3 region has the DNA TGTGCCAGCAGTTCCCCGGGAAGGGGGCGGAACACTGAAGCTTTCTTT.

This clonotype came up many times. This chain links TRBV12-5 with TRBJ1-1; 8 bases map to TRBD1. From germline, CDR1 is LGHNT and CDR2 FRNRAP. V was pared by 2 bases and J by 0 bases, with 14 bases of the junction left unmatched. This CDR3 has 19 amino acids. In DNA, the CDR3 is TGTGCTAGTGGTTTGCACACCAGGGGGCAGGTCGGCATGAACACTGAAGCTTTCTTT. As protein: CASGLHTRGQVGMNTEAFF.

In its sample, this clonotype was seen many times. This sequence joins TRBV20-1 and TRBJ2-3; 9 nucleotides line up with TRBD2. Germline V gene lookup returns CDR1 DFQATT and CDR2 SNEGSKA (reference sequence). CDR3 length equals 14 residues. V dropped 1 base and J dropped 5; count of bases not matched to a gene: 4. The CDR3 sequence is CSARVSAGGDTQYF. For the CDR3, the DNA is TGCAGTGCTAGAGTATCAGCGGGGGGAGATACGCAGTATTTT.

This chain uses TRBV5-5 with TRBJ1-6; TRBD1 might be the D (6 bases). The germline gives CDR1 SGHKS, CDR2 YYEKEE (reference sequence). CDR3 size: 14 residues. Trimming cost V 0 bases and J 9 bases, with 10 bases left between them. CDR3 loop: CASSLEVQGSPLHF. The CDR3 region has the DNA TGTGCCAGCAGCTTGGAGGTACAGGGTTCACCCCTCCACTTT. The full variable domain, completed using reference TRBV5-5 and TRBJ1-6, is DAGVTQSPTHLIKTRGQQVTLRCSPISGHKSVSWYQQVLGQGPQFIFQYYEKEERGRGNFPDRFSARQFPNYSSELNVNALLLGDSALYLCASSLEVQGSPLHFGNGTRLTVT.

This clonotype was seen more than once but under ten times. The chain combines TRBV3-1 with TRBJ2-7, with D perhaps given as TRBD1 or TRBD2 (5 bases each). Germline lookup yields CDR1 LGHDT and CDR2 YNNKEL (reference sequence). This CDR3 contains 12 residues. Trimming removed 4 bases at V and 9 bases at J, with 13 bases between. The CDR3 nucleotides are TGTGCCAGCAGCCTCGCCGGGACGCGGCAGTACTTC. This gives the protein CASSLAGTRQYF.

The chain employs TRBV20-1 and TRBJ1-4; the D is unclear. The V end lost 2 bases, the J end lost 7 bases, and 14 bases lay between the germline ends. Germline V gene sequence: CDR1 DFQATT, CDR2 SNEGSKA (reference sequence). This CDR3 contains 14 residues. The DNA for the CDR3 is TGCAGTGCTAGAATAGGAGGAGGGCGTGAAAAACTGTTTTTT. Amino acid sequence: CSARIGGGREKLFF.

The chain recombines TRBV5-4 with TRBJ1-6, with 10 positions matching TRBD1. The CDR3 runs to 15 residues. J was trimmed by 10 bases and V by 0 bases; bases with no gene match: 4. Germline lookup yields CDR1 SGHNT and CDR2 YYREEE (reference sequence). The CDR3 sequence is CASSLVGTGVSPLHF. CDR3 nucleotides: TGTGCCAGCAGCTTGGTGGGGACAGGGGTATCACCCCTCCACTTT.

This clonotype was seen repeatedly, ten times or more. The V call is TRBV12-5, the J call TRBJ1-1; D is undetermined. V dropped 4 bases and J dropped 11 bases, with 20 bases sitting between them. The CDR3 runs 14 residues. Per the germline V gene, CDR1 is LGHNT and CDR2 is FRNRAP. CDR3 nucleotide sequence: TGTGCTAGTGGTTCCGGTGCGGGTGACGTAAGGGCTTTCTTT. This sequence encodes CASGSGAGDVRAFF.

The sample holds one count of this clonotype. The chain is built from TRBV30 and TRBJ1-5, with D perhaps matching TRBD1 (6 bases). The V gene's germline CDR1 is GTSNPN and CDR2 SVGIG (reference sequence). V lost 2 bases, J lost 5 bases, and 10 bases lay in between. The length of the CDR3 is 13 residues. The CDR3 DNA sequence: TGTGCCTGGAGTCAGGGGTTGGATCAGCCCCAGCATTTT. Residues: CAWSQGLDQPQHF.

This clonotype was counted ten times or more. The CDR3 region is CSARQGGKNIQYF. The DNA for the CDR3 is TGCAGTGCTAGGCAGGGAGGCAAAAACATTCAGTACTTC. V and J are TRBV20-1 and TRBJ2-4; tentatively, D is TRBD2 (6 bases). The germline V and J ends were trimmed by 3 bases and 3 bases, with 9 bases remaining between them. Germline CDR1 is DFQATT and CDR2 is SNEGSKA (reference sequence). The CDR3 extends over 13 amino acids.

This clonotype was seen ten or more times. The rearrangement joins TRBV6-2 or TRBV6-3 to TRBJ1-2; D unclear. The CDR3 covers 13 residues. CDR1 and CDR2 from the germline V gene are MNHEY and SVGEGT. V lost 7 bases to trimming and J lost 0 bases, with 9 bases between them. The CDR3 region has the DNA TGTGCCAGCACCGACCCGACTAACTATGGCTACACCTTC. It translates to CASTDPTNYGYTF.

This sequence joins TRBV7-2 and TRBJ2-3; D is unresolved. The germline V and J ends were trimmed by 3 bases and 1 base, with 14 bases remaining between them. CDR1 and CDR2 (germline): SGHTA, FQGNSA. The CDR3 totals 16 residues. The CDR3 region has the DNA TGTGCCAGCAGCTTTAGTGGCAGAGATGGCACAGATACGCAGTATTTT. Residues: CASSFSGRDGTDTQYF.